This T cell receptor beta chain was sequenced for a study of T cell changes during pregnancy in multiple sclerosis. V lost 4 bases, J lost 5 bases, and 8 bases stayed unmatched. This CDR3 has 15 residues. Germline-derived CDR1 and CDR2 are SGHRS and YFSETQ. Assay used: immunoSEQ multiplex PCR; TCRdb lists only in-frame clones, some missing. Among approximately 46,000 clones listed, nearly 90% were seen once. This rearrangement joins TRBV5-1 to TRBJ2-7, with 11 nucleotides matching TRBD2. The material sequenced was peripheral blood, taken after pregnancy. The TCR sequence derives from a female donor in good health, enrolled as a control in a pregnancy study. The CDR3 sequence is CASSLTSGESDEQYF. The CDR3 nucleotides are TGCGCCAGCAGCCTGACTAGCGGGGAGAGCGACGAGCAGTACTTC. Using reference TRBV5-1 and TRBJ2-7 for the parts outside the CDR3, the full variable domain is KAGVTQTPRYLIKTRGQQVTLSCSPISGHRSVSWYQQTPGQGLQFLFEYFSETQRNKGNFPGRFSGRQFSNSRSEMNVSTLELGDSALYLCASSLTSGESDEQYFGPGTRLTVT.